A selection of T cell receptor beta chains follows, all from one sample in a study of siplizumab effects on memory and regulatory T cells. The protocol was immunoSEQ multiplex PCR, while the TCRdb copy is restricted to in-frame clones and leaves out a portion. The table lists approximately 100,000 clones, more than 85% of them singletons, with approximately 2.7% in the top ten. The specimen was CD4+ T cells sorted from blood. The receptors stem from a human donor in good health. Some clones in this sample may be carry-over from other donors' samples. The CDR3 runs from the conserved cysteine through the conserved F or W. Fields, in order: J gene, V gene, clone size, D gene, CDR3 DNA, CDR3 protein. The D gene is left open where the match is weak. Some rows mark clone size as missing; the rest say once, few, many or name a class of expanded clone.

J: TRBJ2-1; V: TRBV5-1; size: NA; D: TRBD1; DNA: TGCGCCAGCAGCTTGAGGACAGGGGGGAACAATGAGCAGTTCTTC; CDR3: CASSLRTGGNNEQFF
J: TRBJ1-1; V: TRBV28; size: once; D: TRBD1; DNA: TGTGCCAGCAGTGACGGACAGGCCCTTGCTGAAGCTTTCTTT; CDR3: CASSDGQALAEAFF
J: TRBJ2-7; V: TRBV10-3; size: NA; D: TRBD1; DNA: TGTGCCATCAGTGAGTCGACGGGCGGGACAGGGGAAAAGCAGTACTTC; CDR3: CAISESTGGTGEKQYF
J: TRBJ1-5; V: TRBV6-1; size: NA; D: NA; DNA: TGTGCCAGCAGAAAGACAGTGGGGGAACCTCAGCCCCAGCATTTT; CDR3: CASRKTVGEPQPQHF
J: TRBJ2-5; V: TRBV7-2; size: NA; D: NA; DNA: TGTGCCAGCAGCTTCCCGACAGCGCGACAGGAGACCCAGTACTTC; CDR3: CASSFPTARQETQYF
J: TRBJ2-1; V: TRBV5-1; size: NA; D: TRBD1; DNA: TGCGCCAGCAGCTTCTCCGGGACAGGAGGAGGAAATGAGCAGTTCTTC; CDR3: CASSFSGTGGGNEQFF
J: TRBJ2-1; V: TRBV9; size: NA; D: NA; DNA: TGTGCCAGCAGCGTAGGGAACCTGGGTAATGAGCAGTTCTTC; CDR3: CASSVGNLGNEQFF
J: TRBJ1-1; V: TRBV9; size: NA; D: NA; DNA: TGTGCCAGCAGCGTAGGAACAGGGTCTGAAGCTTTCTTT; CDR3: CASSVGTGSEAFF
J: TRBJ2-7; V: TRBV5-6; size: NA; D: NA; DNA: TGTGCCAGCAGTTTCCGACTCGACGAGCAGTACTTC; CDR3: CASSFRLDEQYF
J: TRBJ2-1; V: TRBV7-3; size: NA; D: NA; DNA: TGTGCCAGCAGCTTAAATCCTCGGCAGGGGCAGTTCTTC; CDR3: CASSLNPRQGQFF
J: TRBJ1-3; V: TRBV29-1; size: NA; D: NA; DNA: TGCAGCGTTGGAGTATGGAACACCATATATTTT; CDR3: CSVGVWNTIYF
J: TRBJ2-7; V: TRBV30; size: NA; D: NA; DNA: TGTGCCTGGAGTGTAGGGGTAACAGTGTCCTACGAGCAGTACTTC; CDR3: CAWSVGVTVSYEQYF
J: TRBJ2-5; V: TRBV5-4; size: once; D: NA; DNA: TGTGCCAGCAGCCCACAGGGACGGGAGACCCAGTACTTC; CDR3: CASSPQGRETQYF
J: TRBJ2-3; V: TRBV5-4; size: NA; D: TRBD2; DNA: TGTGCCAGCAGCTTGGGACTAGCCATAGATACGCAGTATTTT; CDR3: CASSLGLAIDTQYF
J: TRBJ2-3; V: TRBV28; size: NA; D: TRBD1; DNA: TGTGCCAGCAGTTTATCACTGAGGGGGCTGGCAGATACGCAGTATTTT; CDR3: CASSLSLRGLADTQYF
J: TRBJ2-7; V: TRBV19; size: NA; D: NA; DNA: TGTGCCAGTAGTATAGGGACCCGTTGGGACGAGCAGTACTTC; CDR3: CASSIGTRWDEQYF
J: TRBJ1-1; V: TRBV5-4; size: once; D: TRBD1; DNA: TGTGCCAGCAGCAAGGACAGGGCCAGGGCAAACACTGAAGCTTTCTTT; CDR3: CASSKDRARANTEAFF
J: TRBJ2-6; V: TRBV5-1; size: NA; D: NA; DNA: TGCGCCAGCAGCCTTGCGGGGACCTCTGGGGCCAACGTCCTGACTTTC; CDR3: CASSLAGTSGANVLTF
J: TRBJ1-2; V: TRBV6-1; size: NA; D: NA; DNA: TGTGCCAGCAGTGAGGCAGGGTATGGCTACACCTTC; CDR3: CASSEAGYGYTF
J: TRBJ2-7; V: TRBV10-3; size: NA; D: NA; DNA: TGTGCCATCAGTAAGTCGGGATACTCCTACGAGCAGTACTTC; CDR3: CAISKSGYSYEQYF
J: TRBJ2-3; V: TRBV5-1; size: NA; D: TRBD1; DNA: TGCGCCAGCAGCTCCTTGGACAGGCGTAGCACAGATACGCAGTATTTT; CDR3: CASSSLDRRSTDTQYF
J: TRBJ2-7; V: TRBV2; size: NA; D: NA; DNA: TGTGCCAGCACGAGGGGACGGCTGCAGTACTTC; CDR3: CASTRGRLQYF
J: TRBJ2-7; V: TRBV18; size: once; D: NA; DNA: TGTGCCAGCTCACCACGGGGCGACGAGCAGTACTTC; CDR3: CASSPRGDEQYF
J: TRBJ2-3; V: TRBV7-2; size: NA; D: TRBD2; DNA: TGTGCCAGCAGCTTAGTGTGGACTAGGGGAACAGATACGCAGTATTTT; CDR3: CASSLVWTRGTDTQYF
J: TRBJ2-5; V: TRBV25-1; size: NA; D: NA; DNA: TGTGCCAGCAGTGAATTTGGGGGCCAAGAGACCCAGTACTTC; CDR3: CASSEFGGQETQYF